This T cell receptor beta chain was sequenced during a study of graft-versus-host responses after intestinal transplantation. As for this clone: Antigen unknown.

Libraries were prepared by immunoSEQ multiplex PCR; TCRdb keeps only in-frame clonotypes and omits some of them. The table has some 130,000 clones, approximately 94% seen once. The specimen was unstimulated CD4+ T cells sorted from spleen or lymph node cells, collected before intestinal transplant. The receptor was isolated from a human donor who received an intestinal transplant.

Written as DNA, the CDR3 is TGTGCCAGCAGCTATACCGGGGTCGGGGGTGAGCAGTTCTTC. Encoded protein: CASSYTGVGGEQFF. The V call is TRBV5-4, the J call TRBJ2-1, with D tentatively TRBD2 (6 bases). Germline loops: CDR1 SGHNT, CDR2 YYREEE (reference sequence). Trimming pared 3 bases from V and 9 bases from J, leaving 16 bases between. The CDR3 is 14 amino acids.